These T cell receptor beta chains were read from a single sample in a study of cytomegalovirus exposure and HLA in healthy donors. The assay was immunoSEQ multiplex PCR, and TCRdb's table has in-frame clones only and misses some. This sample has around 160,000 clones, with about 77% found just once. Input material: PBMCs. The receptors stem from a man aged 18 to 29 in good health and CMV-seropositive. Each CDR3 is given with its conserved first and last residue. Each record gives: J gene, clone size, D gene, V gene, CDR3 protein, CDR3 DNA. The D gene is left open where the match is weak. Rows may omit the clone size; those that give it use once, few, many or a size class.

TRBJ2-7 | NA | NA | TRBV29-1 | CSVRQENSYEQYF | TGCAGCGTTCGACAGGAAAACTCCTACGAGCAGTACTTC
TRBJ1-1 | NA | NA | TRBV19 | CASSIGRLNTEAFF | TGTGCCAGTAGTATTGGCAGACTCAACACTGAAGCTTTCTTT
TRBJ2-1 | NA | TRBD1 | TRBV11-2 | CASSQIPGQGWNEQFF | TGTGCCAGCAGCCAGATTCCGGGACAGGGTTGGAATGAGCAGTTCTTC
TRBJ1-4 | NA | TRBD1 | TRBV25-1 | CASSNRGQKNEKLFF | TGTGCCAGCAGTAACCGGGGACAGAAAAATGAAAAACTGTTTTTT
TRBJ2-1 | once | NA | TRBV5-6 | CASSLNLGSYEQFF | TGTGCCAGCAGCTTGAATTTGGGGAGCTACGAGCAGTTCTTC
TRBJ2-3 | NA | NA | TRBV9 | CASSVDSTGADTQYF | TGTGCCAGCAGCGTAGACAGCACCGGGGCAGATACGCAGTATTTT
TRBJ1-2 | NA | NA | TRBV10-3 | CAISEQGHYGYTF | TGTGCCATCAGTGAACAGGGACACTATGGCTACACCTTC
TRBJ2-1 | NA | NA | TRBV19 | CASSFSGSPSGYEQFF | TGTGCCAGTAGTTTCTCGGGATCACCCTCCGGGTATGAGCAGTTCTTC
TRBJ1-2 | NA | TRBD1 | TRBV19 | CASTDRQGHNYGYTF | TGTGCCAGTACCGACAGACAGGGGCATAACTATGGCTACACCTTC
TRBJ2-3 | once | TRBD2 | TRBV28 | CASSNDYFLLGLAGVDTQYF | TGTGCCAGCAGTAATGACTACTTTTTATTGGGACTAGCGGGAGTGGATACGCAGTATTTT
TRBJ1-2 | few | TRBD1 | TRBV4-2 | CASSQERTGSDGYTF | TGTGCCAGCAGCCAAGAGCGGACAGGGTCGGATGGCTACACCTTC
TRBJ2-1 | once | NA | TRBV9 | CASSPQGSSYNEQFF | TGTGCCAGCAGCCCGCAGGGGAGCTCCTACAATGAGCAGTTCTTC